The present TCR beta chain was sequenced within a study of Tregs in tolerant kidney transplant recipients. The nonmyeloablative bone marrow transplants came from related graft donors, with transient mixed chimerism. The assay was immunoSEQ multiplex PCR, and TCRdb's table has in-frame clones only and misses some. This sample has 100,000 or so clones, with roughly 93% found just once. This CDR3 contains 15 residues. CDR1 SGHNT and CDR2 YYREEE come from the germline V gene (reference sequence). Deletions cut 4 bases from V and 1 base from J, with 14 bases between. Sequencing used CD4+ T cells from blood (PBMCs), obtained 12 months after the transplant. The source is a human patient who received a combined kidney and bone marrow transplant. A subset of T cells may come from the graft donor. The chain couples TRBV5-4 to TRBJ2-5, with D possibly TRBD2 on 5 matching bases. The CDR3 sequence is CASSPRISGQETQYF. The DNA of the CDR3 is TGTGCCAGCAGCCCCCGTATCAGCGGCCAAGAGACCCAGTACTTC.